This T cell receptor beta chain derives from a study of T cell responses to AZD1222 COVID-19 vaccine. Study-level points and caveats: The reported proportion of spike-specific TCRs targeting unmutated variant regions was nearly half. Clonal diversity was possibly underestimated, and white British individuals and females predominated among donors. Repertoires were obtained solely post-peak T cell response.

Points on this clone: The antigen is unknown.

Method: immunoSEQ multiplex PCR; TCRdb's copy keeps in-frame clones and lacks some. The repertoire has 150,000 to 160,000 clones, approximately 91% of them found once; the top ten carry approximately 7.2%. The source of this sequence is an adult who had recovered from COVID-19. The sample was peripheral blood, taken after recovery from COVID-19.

The CDR3 nucleotides read TGTGCCAGCAGCTTAAGGGGAGGGAAGCGGAATGAAGGTGAGCAGTTCTTC. Protein product: CASSLRGGKRNEGEQFF. This sequence joins TRBV7-3 and TRBJ2-1; 7 bases are a match to TRBD2. This CDR3 has 17 amino acids. Per the germline V gene, CDR1 is SGHTA and CDR2 is FQGTGA. V shed 1 base, J shed 9 bases, and the junction held 15 bases outside the gene matches.